The clone carrying this TCR beta chain was seen just once. Clones were read by immunoSEQ multiplex PCR, and TCRdb kept only the in-frame ones, dropping some. This sample has about 60,000 clones, with about 93% found just once. This sample is part of a study of human thymus T cells. Germline V gene lookup returns CDR1 LGHNA and CDR2 YSLEER. V dropped 0 bases and J dropped 1; count of bases not matched to a gene: 10. CDR3 length equals 18 residues. Only four of the eight donors provided an approximately 0.45-1 mL blood sample. Genomic DNA was extracted from every available blood leukocyte. The material sequenced was blood. V is TRBV4-3 and J is TRBJ2-7; 9 nucleotides line up with TRBD2. This sequence originates from a boy under two years old with a congenital heart defect but otherwise immunologically healthy. The CDR3 here is CASSQDRVAGELSYEQYF. The CDR3 region has the DNA TGCGCCAGCAGCCAAGATCGGGTAGCGGGGGAATTATCCTACGAGCAGTACTTC.